These 4 T cell receptor beta chains came from one sample sequenced in a study of cytomegalovirus exposure and HLA in healthy donors. Primers: 60 Vbeta forward and 13 Jbeta reverse. Assay used: immunoSEQ multiplex PCR; TCRdb lists only in-frame clones, some missing. In the table there are 120,000 or so clones, 80% of which are singletons. Source material: PBMCs. The receptors stem from a female donor in good health and CMV-seropositive.

The V call is TRBV30, the J call TRBJ2-1; 9 bases line up with TRBD2. Looked up from germline, CDR1 is GTSNPN and CDR2 is SVGIG (reference sequence). Losses at the gene ends were 3 bases for V and 6 bases for J; bases not matched to a gene: 6. The CDR3 extends over 14 amino acids. CDR3 nucleotide sequence: TGTGCCTGGAGAGGGCGGGGGGGTTTCAATGAGCAGTTCTTC. Translated, it gives CAWRGRGGFNEQFF. The full variable domain, with the rest looked up from reference TRBV30 and TRBJ2-1, is SQTIHQWPATLVQPVGSPLSLECTVEGTSNPNLYWYRQAAGRGLQLLFYSVGIGQISSEVPQNLSASRPQDRQFILSSKKLLLSDSGFYLCAWRGRGGFNEQFFGPGTRLTVL.

This clone has just a few counts. V gene TRBV19 combines with J gene TRBJ1-4; D gene ambiguous. The germline V gene encodes CDR1 LNHDA and CDR2 SQIVND (reference sequence). The CDR3 runs 15 residues. The V end lost 5 bases, the J end lost 6 bases, and 16 bases lay between the germline ends. This chain's CDR3 is CASSSDSRLYEKLFF. The CDR3 nucleotides are TGTGCCAGTAGTTCGGACTCACGGCTATATGAAAAACTGTTTTTT.

The chain combines TRBV4-1 with TRBJ1-5; tentative D call: TRBD1 (6 bases). This CDR3 is 14 amino acids long. V was trimmed by 5 bases and J by 4 bases, leaving 12 bases between them. CDR1 is MGHRA, CDR2 YSYEKL, per germline. The CDR3 DNA reads TGCGCCAGCAGCGGACAGATAAATAATCAGCCCCAGCATTTT. Translating gives CASSGQINNQPQHF.

The chain links TRBV12-5 to TRBJ1-1; 7 bases are shared with TRBD1. CDR3 length: 14 residues. Germline lookup yields CDR1 LGHNT and CDR2 FRNRAP. Trimming at V came to 6 bases and at J to 3 bases, leaving 7 bases not matched to a gene. CDR3: CASGPGQEHTEAFF. In DNA, the CDR3 is TGTGCTAGTGGCCCCGGACAGGAGCACACTGAAGCTTTCTTT.